A selection of T cell receptor beta chains follows, all from one sample in a study of blood T cell repertoires in COVID-19. Some clones are missing from TCRdb's copy, which holds only in-frame ones; the method was immunoSEQ multiplex PCR. The table includes some 64,000 clones, 84% detected once. The source material was peripheral blood. The receptor set was obtained from a man between 60 and 70 years old with COVID-19, enrolled during active disease. The CDR3 runs from the conserved cysteine through the conserved F or W. The order of the fields is D gene, J gene, V gene, clone size, CDR3 DNA, CDR3 protein. D genes are given only for firm matches. Clone size is not always given. Where it is, it says once, few, many or a class for expanded clones.

D: .; J: TRBJ1-5; V: TRBV19; size: once; DNA: TGTGCCAGTAGTATACCCAGGGTCCTCGGTCAGCCCCAGCATTTT; CDR3: CASSIPRVLGQPQHF
D: .; J: TRBJ1-1; V: TRBV5-5; size: few; DNA: TGTGCCAGCAGCTTTTTGCCGGACAGCAACACTGAAGCTTTCTTT; CDR3: CASSFLPDSNTEAFF
D: TRBD1; J: TRBJ1-6; V: TRBV2; size: .; DNA: TGTGCCAGCAGGGGATATACGGACAGGGCATCACCCCTCCACTTT; CDR3: CASRGYTDRASPLHF
D: TRBD2; J: TRBJ2-2; V: TRBV5-5; size: .; DNA: TGTGCCAGCAGCACCGTCGGGACTAGCGGGAGGGTAAACACCGGGGAGCTGTTTTTT; CDR3: CASSTVGTSGRVNTGELFF
D: TRBD2; J: TRBJ2-5; V: TRBV5-6; size: .; DNA: TGTGCCAGCAGCTCCGGCATAGCGGGGGGAGAGACCCAGTACTTC; CDR3: CASSSGIAGGETQYF
D: .; J: TRBJ2-7; V: TRBV5-4; size: .; DNA: TGTGCCAGCAGCTATTCCCAGGGTGTCGAGCAGTACTTC; CDR3: CASSYSQGVEQYF
D: .; J: TRBJ1-5; V: TRBV7-9; size: .; DNA: TGTGCCAGCAGCTTAGACTGGGCCCGTTATAGCAATCAGCCCCAGCATTTT; CDR3: CASSLDWARYSNQPQHF
D: .; J: TRBJ2-6; V: TRBV27; size: .; DNA: TGTGCCAGCAGACGAGGTGTGGGGGCCAACGTCCTGACTTTC; CDR3: CASRRGVGANVLTF
D: TRBD1; J: TRBJ2-2; V: TRBV6-1; size: .; DNA: TGTGCCATCCGAAGACAGGGGACCACCGGGGAGCTGTTTTTT; CDR3: CAIRRQGTTGELFF
D: TRBD1; J: TRBJ1-2; V: TRBV27; size: .; DNA: TGTGCCAGCAGTTTAAAGGGGGCCCACCTCCAAACCTATGGCTACACCTTC; CDR3: CASSLKGAHLQTYGYTF
D: .; J: TRBJ1-2; V: TRBV6-5; size: .; DNA: TGTGCCAGCAGTCCTTCGGGAAATGGCTACACCTTC; CDR3: CASSPSGNGYTF
D: TRBD1; J: TRBJ2-2; V: TRBV5-5; size: .; DNA: TGTGCCAGCAGCTCCGACTATAGTCGGACAGGGGGCGCCGGGGAGCTGTTTTTT; CDR3: CASSSDYSRTGGAGELFF
D: .; J: TRBJ1-5; V: TRBV28; size: .; DNA: TGTGCCAGCAGTTTATTGGGGCAACGGCAGCCCCAGCATTTT; CDR3: CASSLLGQRQPQHF
D: TRBD1; J: TRBJ2-2; V: TRBV2; size: .; DNA: TGTGCCACCGGGACAGGTTTCGGGGAGCTGTTTTTT; CDR3: CATGTGFGELFF
D: TRBD1; J: TRBJ2-7; V: TRBV29-1; size: .; DNA: TGCAGCGTCCTCAATGCCACAGGGGGCCTGTACGAGCAGTACTTC; CDR3: CSVLNATGGLYEQYF
D: TRBD1; J: TRBJ1-1; V: TRBV5-1; size: .; DNA: TGCGCCAGCAGCTTGGCTGGGACAGGGGGCACTGAAGCTTTCTTT; CDR3: CASSLAGTGGTEAFF
D: .; J: TRBJ1-1; V: TRBV6-6; size: .; DNA: TGTGCCAGCAGCCCTGGACAGTCGTTTGGGAACACTGAAGCTTTCTTT; CDR3: CASSPGQSFGNTEAFF
D: .; J: TRBJ1-2; V: TRBV12-5; size: .; DNA: TGTGCTAGTGGTTTCAATCCAGGAGGGGCCAGCCGTGGCTACACCTTC; CDR3: CASGFNPGGASRGYTF
D: TRBD2; J: TRBJ2-5; V: TRBV6-1; size: .; DNA: TGTGCCAGCAGTGTGTTCAGTGCGGGAGGGGGCATCTTAGGAGAGACCCAGTACTTC; CDR3: CASSVFSAGGGILGETQYF
D: TRBD2; J: TRBJ2-3; V: TRBV13; size: .; DNA: TGTGCCAGCAGCTCCCCCGGAGGGGAGAAGCGGGGGGCCTTCACAGATACGCAGTATTTT; CDR3: CASSSPGGEKRGAFTDTQYF
D: .; J: TRBJ1-4; V: TRBV11-2; size: .; DNA: TGTGCCAGCAGCTTAGACCGGGCCAGGGCAACTAATGAAAAACTGTTTTTT; CDR3: CASSLDRARATNEKLFF
D: .; J: TRBJ2-5; V: TRBV18; size: .; DNA: TGTGCCAGCTCACCGAGAAGTGAGACCCAGTACTTC; CDR3: CASSPRSETQYF
D: .; J: TRBJ1-2; V: TRBV30; size: .; DNA: TGTGCCTGGAGTGTAACGACAGATAACTATGGCTACACCTTC; CDR3: CAWSVTTDNYGYTF
D: .; J: TRBJ1-6; V: TRBV6-6; size: .; DNA: TGTGCCAGCAGTTACAGTCCCGGCAGGGAGGACTCACCCCTCCACTTT; CDR3: CASSYSPGREDSPLHF
D: .; J: TRBJ2-2; V: TRBV9; size: .; DNA: TGTGCCAGCAGGGATCAGCGGAGATCGAACACCGGGGAGCTGTTTTTT; CDR3: CASRDQRRSNTGELFF
D: TRBD2; J: TRBJ2-7; V: TRBV7-6; size: .; DNA: TGTGCCAGCAGCTTAGAGCCTAGCGGGAGCTCCCAAGAGAGATACGAGCAGTACTTC; CDR3: CASSLEPSGSSQERYEQYF
D: .; J: TRBJ1-5; V: TRBV6-4; size: .; DNA: TGTGCCAGCAGTACCCATCAGGGTCAGCCCCAGCATTTT; CDR3: CASSTHQGQPQHF
D: .; J: TRBJ1-4; V: TRBV30; size: .; DNA: TGTGCCTGGAGTGTGGGGCTGGATTTGGAAAAACTGTTTTTT; CDR3: CAWSVGLDLEKLFF
D: .; J: TRBJ1-1; V: TRBV5-1; size: few; DNA: TGCGCCAGCAGCTTACAGGGTGTGAACACTGAAGCTTTCTTT; CDR3: CASSLQGVNTEAFF
D: TRBD1; J: TRBJ1-5; V: TRBV5-1; size: .; DNA: TGCGCCAGCAGCTTGGATGGGACAGGGGGCTCTCAGCCCCAGCATTTT; CDR3: CASSLDGTGGSQPQHF
D: TRBD1; J: TRBJ1-2; V: TRBV6-5; size: .; DNA: TGTGCCAGCAGTTACTCGTTAGGACAGGGAAACTATGGCTACACCTTC; CDR3: CASSYSLGQGNYGYTF
D: TRBD1; J: TRBJ2-2; V: TRBV18; size: .; DNA: TGTGCCAGCTCACCGGGACAGGGGGATTGGATCGGGGAGCTGTTTTTT; CDR3: CASSPGQGDWIGELFF
D: .; J: TRBJ1-5; V: TRBV7-2; size: .; DNA: TGTGCCAGCAGCTTAGTGGCGGATAGCAATCAGCCCCAGCATTTT; CDR3: CASSLVADSNQPQHF
D: .; J: TRBJ1-1; V: TRBV12-3/TRBV12-4; size: .; DNA: TGTGCCAGCGGGGTCAGGGGGAACACTGAAGCTTTCTTT; CDR3: CASGVRGNTEAFF
D: TRBD2; J: TRBJ2-7; V: TRBV3-1/TRBV3-2; size: .; DNA: TGTGCCAGCAGCCATCTCAGCGGGGAAGCCTACGAGCAGTACTTC; CDR3: CASSHLSGEAYEQYF
D: .; J: TRBJ1-2; V: TRBV5-6; size: .; DNA: TGTGCCAGCAGCTTGGTGACAGTTAACTATGGCTACACCTTC; CDR3: CASSLVTVNYGYTF
D: TRBD1; J: TRBJ2-5; V: TRBV28; size: .; DNA: TGTGCCAGCAGCCCTGGGACAGGGCTGGAGACCCAGTACTTC; CDR3: CASSPGTGLETQYF
D: TRBD1; J: TRBJ2-2; V: TRBV19; size: .; DNA: TGTGCCAGTAGACATCCTCAGGGGGCCGGGGAGCTGTTTTTT; CDR3: CASRHPQGAGELFF
D: TRBD1; J: TRBJ2-1; V: TRBV5-5; size: few; DNA: TGTGCCAGCAGTGCAAACAGGGGCGGCCCCTACAATGAGCAGTTCTTC; CDR3: CASSANRGGPYNEQFF
D: .; J: TRBJ2-2; V: TRBV18; size: .; DNA: TGTGCCAGCTCACCCGGGTCTAATACCGGGGAGCTGTTTTTT; CDR3: CASSPGSNTGELFF
D: TRBD2; J: TRBJ2-3; V: TRBV4-2; size: once; DNA: TGTGCCAGCAGCCAAGAACTAGCGGGGGCCCCCACAGATACGCAGTATTTT; CDR3: CASSQELAGAPTDTQYF
D: TRBD1; J: TRBJ1-1; V: TRBV3-1/TRBV3-2; size: once; DNA: TGTGCCAGCAGCCAACTAGACAGGGAGACGGCTTTCTTT; CDR3: CASSQLDRETAFF
D: .; J: TRBJ2-7; V: TRBV19; size: .; DNA: TGTGCCAGTAGTAGGCAGGCCTCCTACGAGCAGTACTTC; CDR3: CASSRQASYEQYF
D: TRBD1; J: TRBJ1-2; V: TRBV5-6; size: .; DNA: TGTGCCAGCAGCCCCTGGGACAGGGTTAACTATGGCTACACCTTC; CDR3: CASSPWDRVNYGYTF
D: .; J: TRBJ1-1; V: TRBV30; size: .; DNA: TGTGCCGGAGGGTCATACACTGAAGCTTTCTTT; CDR3: CAGGSYTEAFF
D: TRBD1; J: TRBJ1-5; V: TRBV30; size: .; DNA: TGTGCCTGGAGTGTTAACAGGGGTGATCAGCCCCAGCATTTT; CDR3: CAWSVNRGDQPQHF
D: .; J: TRBJ2-7; V: TRBV3-1/TRBV3-2; size: .; DNA: TGTGCCAGCAGCCAAGAGCCCCTAGACCCCTACGAGCAGTACTTC; CDR3: CASSQEPLDPYEQYF
D: .; J: TRBJ2-1; V: TRBV10-1; size: .; DNA: TGCGCCAGCAGTGAGACTCGGGGGGCGCAGTTCTTC; CDR3: CASSETRGAQFF
D: .; J: TRBJ1-1; V: TRBV14; size: .; DNA: TGTGCCAGCAGTCGACAGACTGAAGCTTTCTTT; CDR3: CASSRQTEAFF
D: .; J: TRBJ1-1; V: TRBV10-3; size: .; DNA: TGTGCCTCCCAAAATCCGTACAAGAACACTGAAGCTTTCTTT; CDR3: CASQNPYKNTEAFF
D: TRBD2; J: TRBJ2-3; V: TRBV5-1; size: .; DNA: TGCGCCAGCAAAAGACTTTCAGCGGGGTCTCTGGGCACAGATACGCAGTATTTT; CDR3: CASKRLSAGSLGTDTQYF
D: .; J: TRBJ2-1; V: TRBV30; size: .; DNA: TGTGCCTGGAGTGTACTATCGCCGTACAATGAGCAGTTCTTC; CDR3: CAWSVLSPYNEQFF
D: TRBD1; J: TRBJ2-3; V: TRBV3-1/TRBV3-2; size: .; DNA: TGTGCCAGCAGGCCCAGGGGGCGCGAAGATACGCAGTATTTT; CDR3: CASRPRGREDTQYF
D: TRBD2; J: TRBJ2-7; V: TRBV5-4; size: .; DNA: TGTGCCAGCAGCACCACCTACAGCGGGGTCAGGTACGAGCAGTACTTC; CDR3: CASSTTYSGVRYEQYF
D: .; J: TRBJ1-1; V: TRBV10-1; size: few; DNA: TGCGCCAGCAGTGAGTCATCCGATTCGGCTGAAGCTTTCTTT; CDR3: CASSESSDSAEAFF